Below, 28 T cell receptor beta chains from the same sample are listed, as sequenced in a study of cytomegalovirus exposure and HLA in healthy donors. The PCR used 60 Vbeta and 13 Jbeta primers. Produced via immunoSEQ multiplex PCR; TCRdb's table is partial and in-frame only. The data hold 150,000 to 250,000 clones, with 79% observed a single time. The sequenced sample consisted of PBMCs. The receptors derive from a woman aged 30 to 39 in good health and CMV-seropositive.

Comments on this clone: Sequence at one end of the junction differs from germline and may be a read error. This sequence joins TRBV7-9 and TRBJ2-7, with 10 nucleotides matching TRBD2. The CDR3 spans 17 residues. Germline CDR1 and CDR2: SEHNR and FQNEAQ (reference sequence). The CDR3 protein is CSSSPERLAGNTYEQYF. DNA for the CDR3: TGTTCCAGCAGCCCTGAACGACTAGCGGGTAACACCTACGAGCAGTACTTC.

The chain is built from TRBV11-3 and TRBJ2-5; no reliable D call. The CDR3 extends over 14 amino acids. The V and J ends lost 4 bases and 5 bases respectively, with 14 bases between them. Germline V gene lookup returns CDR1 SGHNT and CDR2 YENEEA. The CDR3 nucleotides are TGTGCCAGCAGCTACGGTCCCGCGGAGGAGACCCAGTACTTC. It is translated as CASSYGPAEETQYF.

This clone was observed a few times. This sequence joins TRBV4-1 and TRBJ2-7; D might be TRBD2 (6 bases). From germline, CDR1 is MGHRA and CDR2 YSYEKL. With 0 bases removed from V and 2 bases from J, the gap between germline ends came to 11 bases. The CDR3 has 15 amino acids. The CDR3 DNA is TGCGCCAGCAGCCAAGAGCAGCGGGTTGCCTACGAGCAGTACTTC. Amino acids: CASSQEQRVAYEQYF.

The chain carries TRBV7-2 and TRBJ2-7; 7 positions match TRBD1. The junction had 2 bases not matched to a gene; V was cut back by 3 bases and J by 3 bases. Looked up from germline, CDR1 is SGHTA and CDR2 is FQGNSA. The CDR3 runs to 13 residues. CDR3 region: CASSFGQVYEQYF. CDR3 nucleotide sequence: TGTGCCAGCAGCTTCGGACAGGTCTACGAGCAGTACTTC.

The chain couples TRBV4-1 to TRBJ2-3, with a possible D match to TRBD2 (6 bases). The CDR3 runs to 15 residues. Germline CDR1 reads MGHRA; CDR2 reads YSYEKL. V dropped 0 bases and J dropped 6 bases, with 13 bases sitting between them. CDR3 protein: CASSQDRKRGDTQYF. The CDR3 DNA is TGCGCCAGCAGCCAAGATAGGAAACGGGGGGATACGCAGTATTTT.

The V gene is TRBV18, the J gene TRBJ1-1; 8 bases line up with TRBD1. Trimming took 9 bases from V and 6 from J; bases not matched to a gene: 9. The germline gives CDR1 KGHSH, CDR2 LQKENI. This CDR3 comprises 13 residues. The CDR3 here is CASQGTGASEAFF. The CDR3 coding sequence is TGTGCCAGTCAGGGGACAGGAGCCTCTGAAGCTTTCTTT.

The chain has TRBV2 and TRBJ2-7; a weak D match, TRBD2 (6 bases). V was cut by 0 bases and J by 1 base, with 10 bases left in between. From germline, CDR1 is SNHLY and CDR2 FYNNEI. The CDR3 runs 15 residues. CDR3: CASSEAAGLSYEQYF. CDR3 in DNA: TGTGCCAGCAGTGAAGCGGCGGGGCTATCCTACGAGCAGTACTTC.

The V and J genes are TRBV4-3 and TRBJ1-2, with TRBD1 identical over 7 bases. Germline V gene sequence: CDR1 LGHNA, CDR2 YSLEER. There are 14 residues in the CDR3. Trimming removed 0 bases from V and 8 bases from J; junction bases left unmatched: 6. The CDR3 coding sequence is TGCGCCAGCAGCCAAGATCGAGGAGGGGGCGGCTACACCTTC. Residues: CASSQDRGGGGYTF.

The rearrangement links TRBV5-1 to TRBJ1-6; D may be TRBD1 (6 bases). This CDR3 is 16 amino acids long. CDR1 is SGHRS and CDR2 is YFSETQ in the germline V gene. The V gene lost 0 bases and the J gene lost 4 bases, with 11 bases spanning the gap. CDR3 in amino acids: CASSLGGRGYNSPLHF. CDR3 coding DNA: TGCGCCAGCAGCTTGGGGGGCAGGGGTTATAATTCACCCCTCCACTTT.

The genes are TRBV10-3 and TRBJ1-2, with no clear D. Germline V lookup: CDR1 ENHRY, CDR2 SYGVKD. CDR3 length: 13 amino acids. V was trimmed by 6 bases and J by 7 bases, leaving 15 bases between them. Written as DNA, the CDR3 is TGTGCCATCAGCCGGGCGGGCGAGGGTGGCTACACCTTC. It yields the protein CAISRAGEGGYTF.

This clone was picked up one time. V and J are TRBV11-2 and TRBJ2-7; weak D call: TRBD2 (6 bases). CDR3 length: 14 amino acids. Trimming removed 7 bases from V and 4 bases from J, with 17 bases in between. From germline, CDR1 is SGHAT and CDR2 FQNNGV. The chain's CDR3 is CASTHRGRTYEQYF. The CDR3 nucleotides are TGTGCCAGCACCCATCGGGGGAGAACGTACGAGCAGTACTTC.

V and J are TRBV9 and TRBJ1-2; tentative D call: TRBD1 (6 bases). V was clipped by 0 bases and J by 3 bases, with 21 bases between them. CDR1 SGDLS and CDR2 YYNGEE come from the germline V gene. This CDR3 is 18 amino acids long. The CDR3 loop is CASSVEDFGGQSYYGYTF. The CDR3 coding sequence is TGTGCCAGCAGCGTAGAGGATTTCGGGGGGCAAAGTTACTATGGCTACACCTTC.

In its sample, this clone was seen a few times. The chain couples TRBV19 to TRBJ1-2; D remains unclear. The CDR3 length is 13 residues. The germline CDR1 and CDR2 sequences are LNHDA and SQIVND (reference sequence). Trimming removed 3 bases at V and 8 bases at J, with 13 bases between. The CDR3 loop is CASSMLGSGGYTF. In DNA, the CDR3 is TGTGCCAGTAGTATGCTGGGGAGCGGAGGCTACACCTTC.

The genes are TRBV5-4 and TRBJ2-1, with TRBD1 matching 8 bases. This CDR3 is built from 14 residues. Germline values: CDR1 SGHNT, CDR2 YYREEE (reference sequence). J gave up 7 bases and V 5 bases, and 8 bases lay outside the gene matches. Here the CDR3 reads CASSLSDRVNEQFF. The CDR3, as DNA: TGTGCCAGCAGTTTATCGGACAGGGTTAATGAGCAGTTCTTC.

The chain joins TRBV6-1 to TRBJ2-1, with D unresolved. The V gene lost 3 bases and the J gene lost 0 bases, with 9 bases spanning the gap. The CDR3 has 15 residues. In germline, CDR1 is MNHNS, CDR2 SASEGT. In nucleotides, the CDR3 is TGTGCCAGCAGTGAGAACTTCCGCTCCTACAATGAGCAGTTCTTC. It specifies CASSENFRSYNEQFF.

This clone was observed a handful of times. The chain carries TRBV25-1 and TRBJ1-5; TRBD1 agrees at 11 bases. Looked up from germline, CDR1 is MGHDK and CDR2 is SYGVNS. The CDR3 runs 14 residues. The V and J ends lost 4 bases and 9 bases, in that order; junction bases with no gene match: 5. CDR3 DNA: TGTGCCAGCAGTGTGGGACAGGGGGTATGGCCCCAGCATTTT. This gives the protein CASSVGQGVWPQHF.

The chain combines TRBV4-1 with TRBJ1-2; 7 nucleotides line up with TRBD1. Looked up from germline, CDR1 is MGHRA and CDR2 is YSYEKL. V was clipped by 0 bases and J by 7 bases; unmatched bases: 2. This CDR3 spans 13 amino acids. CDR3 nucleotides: TGCGCCAGCAGCCAAGAACAGGGGTTTGGCTACACCTTC. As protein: CASSQEQGFGYTF.

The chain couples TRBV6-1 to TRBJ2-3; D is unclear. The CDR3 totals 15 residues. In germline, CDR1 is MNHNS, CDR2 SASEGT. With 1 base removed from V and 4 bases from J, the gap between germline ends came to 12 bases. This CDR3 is CASSEGFGGPDTQYF. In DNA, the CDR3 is TGTGCCAGCAGTGAAGGGTTTGGTGGGCCAGATACGCAGTATTTT.

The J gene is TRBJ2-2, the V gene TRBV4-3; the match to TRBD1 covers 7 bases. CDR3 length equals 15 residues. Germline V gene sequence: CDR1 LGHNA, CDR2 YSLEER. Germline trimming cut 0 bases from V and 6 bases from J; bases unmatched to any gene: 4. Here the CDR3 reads CASSQEGTGAGELFF. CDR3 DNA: TGCGCCAGCAGCCAAGAAGGCACAGGGGCCGGGGAGCTGTTTTTT.

This CDR3 reads CASSTFEQYF. The CDR3, as DNA: TGTGCCAGCAGCACTTTCGAGCAGTACTTC. V gene TRBV2 combines with J gene TRBJ2-7, with no clear D. Germline values: CDR1 SNHLY, CDR2 FYNNEI. This CDR3 has 10 amino acids. Trimming left V 6 bases short and J 6 bases short, with 6 bases between.

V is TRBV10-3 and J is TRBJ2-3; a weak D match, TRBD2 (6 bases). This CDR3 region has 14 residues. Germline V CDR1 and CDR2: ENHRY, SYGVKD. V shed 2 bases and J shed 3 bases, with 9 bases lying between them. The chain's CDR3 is CAISEREKTDTQYF. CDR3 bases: TGTGCCATCAGTGAGCGGGAGAAAACAGATACGCAGTATTTT.

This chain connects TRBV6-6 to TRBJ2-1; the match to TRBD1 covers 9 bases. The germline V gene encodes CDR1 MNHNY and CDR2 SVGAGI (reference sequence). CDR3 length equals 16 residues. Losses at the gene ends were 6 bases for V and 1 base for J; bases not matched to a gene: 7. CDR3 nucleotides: TGTGCCAGCAGCTCTTCCGGGACAGGGTCCTACAATGAGCAGTTCTTC. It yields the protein CASSSSGTGSYNEQFF.

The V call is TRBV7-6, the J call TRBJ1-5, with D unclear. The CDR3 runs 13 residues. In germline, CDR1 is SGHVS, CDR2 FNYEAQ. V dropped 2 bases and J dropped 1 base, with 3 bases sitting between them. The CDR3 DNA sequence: TGTGCCAGCAGCTTATCGAGCAATCAGCCCCAGCATTTT. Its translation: CASSLSSNQPQHF. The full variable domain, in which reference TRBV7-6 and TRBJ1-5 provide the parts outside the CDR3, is GAGVSQSPRYKVTKRGQDVALRCDPISGHVSLYWYRQALGQGPEFLTYFNYEAQQDKSGLPNDRFSAERPEGSISTLTIQRTEQRDSAMYRCASSLSSNQPQHFGDGTRLSIL.

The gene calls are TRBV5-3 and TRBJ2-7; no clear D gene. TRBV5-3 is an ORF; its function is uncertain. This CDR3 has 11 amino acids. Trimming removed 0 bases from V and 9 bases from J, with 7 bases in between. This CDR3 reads CARSLVARQYF. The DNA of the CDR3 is TGTGCCAGAAGCTTGGTGGCACGGCAGTACTTC.

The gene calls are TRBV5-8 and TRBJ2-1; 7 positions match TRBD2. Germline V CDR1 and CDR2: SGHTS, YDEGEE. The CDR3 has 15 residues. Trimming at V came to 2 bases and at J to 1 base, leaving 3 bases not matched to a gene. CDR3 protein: CASSLAGRSYNEQFF. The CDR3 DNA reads TGTGCCAGCAGCTTAGCGGGGCGGTCCTACAATGAGCAGTTCTTC.

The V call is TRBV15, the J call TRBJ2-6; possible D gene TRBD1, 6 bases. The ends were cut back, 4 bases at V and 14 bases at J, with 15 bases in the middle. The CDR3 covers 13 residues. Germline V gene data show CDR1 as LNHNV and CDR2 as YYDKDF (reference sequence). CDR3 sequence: CATSTNRVQLLTF. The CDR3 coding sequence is TGTGCCACCAGCACAAACAGGGTCCAACTCCTGACTTTC.

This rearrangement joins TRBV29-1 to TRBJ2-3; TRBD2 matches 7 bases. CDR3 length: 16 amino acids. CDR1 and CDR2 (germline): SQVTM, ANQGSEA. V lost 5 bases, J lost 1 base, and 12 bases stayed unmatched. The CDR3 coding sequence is TGCAGCGTTCAAACGGGACTAACGGTGGGCACAGATACGCAGTATTTT. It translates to CSVQTGLTVGTDTQYF.

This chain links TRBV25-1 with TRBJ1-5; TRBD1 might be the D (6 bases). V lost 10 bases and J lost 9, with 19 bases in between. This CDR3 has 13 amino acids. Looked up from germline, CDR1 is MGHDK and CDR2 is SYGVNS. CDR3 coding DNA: TGTGCCACACAGGGAGGGTCTCGAGGGCCCCAGCATTTT. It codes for CATQGGSRGPQHF.